This T cell receptor (beta chain) appears in the sequencing data of a study of T cell responses to AZD1222 COVID-19 vaccine. Whole-study results and caveats: Spike-spanning, vaccine-associated CD4 TCRs were dominant at 160-218 and 743-854. Seropositive at baseline were only a handful of AZD1222 recipients. Rises in breadth and depth of Spike-specific TCRs came after two AZD1222 doses. It should be noted that donors were predominantly white British and more often female, and clonal diversity was possibly underestimated.

This table comes from immunoSEQ multiplex PCR, and its TCRdb copy is limited to in-frame clones, with some not included. Of roughly 60,000 clones in the sample, approximately 90% were seen once. This CDR3 is built from 16 residues. V lost 10 bases to trimming and J lost 0 bases, with 18 bases between them. Germline V gene lookup returns CDR1 LNHDA and CDR2 SQIVND (reference sequence). This clone was counted once. Its specificity is not known. The specimen was peripheral blood, collected on day 0 of AZD1222 vaccination. The rearrangement uses TRBV19 and TRBJ2-2; unclear D gene. This clonotype was sampled from an adult in good health. In DNA, the CDR3 is TGTGCCACGACTCCCCTCGACAACTCGAACACCGGGGAGCTGTTTTTT. Protein: CATTPLDNSNTGELFF.